This T cell receptor (beta chain) emerged from a study of breast tumors, draining lymph nodes, adjacent tissues. This CDR3 spans 14 amino acids. Germline values: CDR1 MGHDK, CDR2 SYGVNS. With 1 base removed from V and 8 bases from J, the gap between germline ends came to 15 bases. TCRdb re-analysed the multiplex PCR reads in MiXCR, keeping a single row per CDR3 protein. This sample has tens of thousands of distinct CDR3 sequences, with around 55% found just once. This clonotype was detected many times. The V gene is TRBV25-1, the J gene TRBJ2-7, with D hard to call. This sequence was found in a female donor with breast cancer. Some clones in this sample may be carry-over from other donors' samples. The sample taken for sequencing was breast tumor tissue. The CDR3 coding sequence is TGTGCCAGCAGTGAATCCGGGTCGTCAGGTCAGCAGTACTTC. Its protein is CASSESGSSGQQYF.